The sequence of this T cell receptor (beta chain) was determined in a study of shared clonotypes between healthy human individuals. Across the whole study: Used for every donor were three CD4 naive, three CD4 memory, two CD8 naive and one CD8 memory plate. Points from the study as a whole: Clonotype sharing across a few donors was observed for 4% to 6.5% of naive CD4 clonotypes.

TCRdb's table, derived via immunoSEQ multiplex PCR, lists solely in-frame clones and lacks some. The data hold 1.6 million or so clones, with 98% to 99% observed a single time. The junction had 8 bases not matched to a gene; V was cut back by 6 bases and J by 0 bases. The CDR3 sequence is 15 residues long. Germline V gene sequence: CDR1 SGHRS, CDR2 YFSETQ. With respect to this clone: Its antigen is undetermined.

Input material: naive CD4+ T cells sorted from blood. Subset denoted: CD45RA+ positively selected. The clonotype originates from a man younger than 40 in good health. The V call is TRBV5-1, the J call TRBJ1-2; 7 nucleotides agree with TRBD1. CDR3 coding DNA: TGCGCCAGCAAAAGGGGACAGTCGACTAACTATGGCTACACCTTC. It is translated as CASKRGQSTNYGYTF.